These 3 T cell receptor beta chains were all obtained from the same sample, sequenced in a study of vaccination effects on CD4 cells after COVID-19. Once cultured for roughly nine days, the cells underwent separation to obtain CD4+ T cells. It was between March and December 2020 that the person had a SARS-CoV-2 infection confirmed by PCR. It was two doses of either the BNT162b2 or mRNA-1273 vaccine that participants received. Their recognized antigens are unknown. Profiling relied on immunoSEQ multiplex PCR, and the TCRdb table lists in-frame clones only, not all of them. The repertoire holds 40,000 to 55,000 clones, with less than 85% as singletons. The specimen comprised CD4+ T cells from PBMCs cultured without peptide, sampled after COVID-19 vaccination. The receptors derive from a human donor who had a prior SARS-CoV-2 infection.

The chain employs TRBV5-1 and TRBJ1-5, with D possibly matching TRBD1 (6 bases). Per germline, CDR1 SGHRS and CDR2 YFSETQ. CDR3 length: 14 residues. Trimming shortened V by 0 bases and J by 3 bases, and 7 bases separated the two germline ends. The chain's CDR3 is CASSLAGDNQPQHF. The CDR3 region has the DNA TGCGCCAGCAGCTTGGCAGGGGACAATCAGCCCCAGCATTTT.

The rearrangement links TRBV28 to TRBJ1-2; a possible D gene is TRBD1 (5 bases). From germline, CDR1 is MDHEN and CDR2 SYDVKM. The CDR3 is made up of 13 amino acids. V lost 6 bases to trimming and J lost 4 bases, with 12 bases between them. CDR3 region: CASSRGRGYGYTF. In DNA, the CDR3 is TGTGCCAGCAGCCGGGGGAGGGGCTATGGCTACACCTTC.

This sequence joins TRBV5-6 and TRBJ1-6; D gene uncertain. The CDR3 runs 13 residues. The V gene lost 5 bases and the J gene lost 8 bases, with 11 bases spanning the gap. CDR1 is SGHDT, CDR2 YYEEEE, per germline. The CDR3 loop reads CASRGSWDSPLHF. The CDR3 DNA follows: TGTGCCAGCAGGGGTAGTTGGGATTCACCCCTCCACTTT.